The rows below give T cell receptor beta chains drawn from one sample of a study of shared T cell receptors in the human thymus. TCRdb's copy holds only in-frame clones and misses some; the assay was immunoSEQ multiplex PCR. Of approximately 580,000 clones in the sample, 70% to 80% were seen once. The sample was also reused in another study, on human thymus T cells.

Sequencing input: thymocytes. The receptors shown here come from a boy younger than two with a congenital heart defect. CDR3s include the opening cysteine and the closing phenylalanine or tryptophan. Each record gives: CDR3 DNA, CDR3 protein, clone size, D gene, J gene, V gene. The D gene is left open where the match is weak. Clone size appears in some rows only: once, few, many, or a class for an expanded clone.

cdr3_nt: TGTGCCAGCAGTTTCCGCCCAGGAGAGCAGTACTTC; cdr3_aa: CASSFRPGEQYF; clone_size: -; d_call: -; j_call: TRBJ2-7; v_call: TRBV27
cdr3_nt: TGTGCCAGCAGTGGGGGACTAGGGGGGAGTTACGAGCAGTACTTC; cdr3_aa: CASSGGLGGSYEQYF; clone_size: -; d_call: TRBD2; j_call: TRBJ2-7; v_call: TRBV6-1
cdr3_nt: TGTGCCAGCAGACCACCCTCGGGTAACTATGGCTACACCTTC; cdr3_aa: CASRPPSGNYGYTF; clone_size: -; d_call: -; j_call: TRBJ1-2; v_call: TRBV7-9
cdr3_nt: TGCGCCAGCAGCAACAGGGGGGTTTCCTACGAGCAGTACTTC; cdr3_aa: CASSNRGVSYEQYF; clone_size: -; d_call: TRBD1; j_call: TRBJ2-7; v_call: TRBV5-1
cdr3_nt: TGTGCCAGCAGCCCCCAGGTGACCTACGAGCAGTACTTC; cdr3_aa: CASSPQVTYEQYF; clone_size: once; d_call: -; j_call: TRBJ2-7; v_call: TRBV7-4
cdr3_nt: TGTGCCAGCAGCTTAGCAACAGGGGGCTGGGAGCAGTACTTC; cdr3_aa: CASSLATGGWEQYF; clone_size: -; d_call: TRBD1; j_call: TRBJ2-7; v_call: TRBV11-3
cdr3_nt: TGTGCCAGCAGTGGGACAGGGTCGGGGGGTGAGCAGTTCTTC; cdr3_aa: CASSGTGSGGEQFF; clone_size: few; d_call: -; j_call: TRBJ2-1; v_call: TRBV6-1
cdr3_nt: TGTGCCAGCAGTGACAGGACAGGGGCTGGCTACACCTTC; cdr3_aa: CASSDRTGAGYTF; clone_size: -; d_call: TRBD1; j_call: TRBJ1-2; v_call: TRBV25-1
cdr3_nt: TGTGCCAGCAGTTACAGAGGCGGCCCAGAGACCCAGTACTTC; cdr3_aa: CASSYRGGPETQYF; clone_size: few; d_call: -; j_call: TRBJ2-5; v_call: TRBV6-5
cdr3_nt: TGTGCCAGAAGCGCGACTAGCGGCGACACCGGGGAGCTGTTTTTT; cdr3_aa: CARSATSGDTGELFF; clone_size: -; d_call: TRBD2; j_call: TRBJ2-2; v_call: TRBV5-3
cdr3_nt: TGTGCCAGCAGGGAGGGGAGGTACCACGACGAGCAGTACTTC; cdr3_aa: CASREGRYHDEQYF; clone_size: -; d_call: -; j_call: TRBJ2-7; v_call: TRBV7-9
cdr3_nt: TGTGCCTGCGGGCCAGGGGTCGGAAACACCATATATTTT; cdr3_aa: CACGPGVGNTIYF; clone_size: -; d_call: -; j_call: TRBJ1-3; v_call: TRBV2
cdr3_nt: TGTGCCAGCAGGTTGGGGGCGGCTGGGTACGAGCAGTACTTC; cdr3_aa: CASRLGAAGYEQYF; clone_size: -; d_call: -; j_call: TRBJ2-7; v_call: TRBV27
cdr3_nt: TGTGCCAGCAGTTTTCGAGGGCCCGAGCCCCAGCATTTT; cdr3_aa: CASSFRGPEPQHF; clone_size: -; d_call: -; j_call: TRBJ1-5; v_call: TRBV28
cdr3_nt: TGCGCCAGCAGCTTGGATGGACAGATGAACACTGAAGCTTTCTTT; cdr3_aa: CASSLDGQMNTEAFF; clone_size: -; d_call: -; j_call: TRBJ1-1; v_call: TRBV5-1
cdr3_nt: TGTGCCAGCGGAATGGCACAGACAGGGGATAGTACCTTC; cdr3_aa: CASGMAQTGDSTF; clone_size: -; d_call: TRBD1; j_call: TRBJ1-2; v_call: TRBV28
cdr3_nt: TGTGCCAGCACCCGGGGGATAGCGACTTGCACAGATACGCAGTATTTT; cdr3_aa: CASTRGIATCTDTQYF; clone_size: -; d_call: -; j_call: TRBJ2-3; v_call: TRBV6-4
cdr3_nt: TGTGCCAGCAGTCCAGGGGAGACCCAGTACTTC; cdr3_aa: CASSPGETQYF; clone_size: -; d_call: -; j_call: TRBJ2-5; v_call: TRBV25-1
cdr3_nt: TGTGCCAGCAGTTTAGAGATCAGGGGGTACAATCAGCCCCAGCATTTT; cdr3_aa: CASSLEIRGYNQPQHF; clone_size: few; d_call: TRBD1; j_call: TRBJ1-5; v_call: TRBV28
cdr3_nt: TGTGCTAGTGGCCAACCCGCGGACAGGTATAGCACAGATACGCAGTATTTT; cdr3_aa: CASGQPADRYSTDTQYF; clone_size: -; d_call: TRBD1; j_call: TRBJ2-3; v_call: TRBV12-5
cdr3_nt: TGTGCCAGCAGTGGACTAGCAGGGGAGACCCAGTACTTC; cdr3_aa: CASSGLAGETQYF; clone_size: -; d_call: TRBD2; j_call: TRBJ2-5; v_call: TRBV6-4
cdr3_nt: TGTGCCAGCAGGCCCCTACTGACAGAAGGAGAGTTCTTC; cdr3_aa: CASRPLLTEGEFF; clone_size: few; d_call: -; j_call: TRBJ2-1; v_call: TRBV27
cdr3_nt: TGCGCCAGCAGCCCACGGAGCCCTGGAAACACCATATATTTT; cdr3_aa: CASSPRSPGNTIYF; clone_size: -; d_call: -; j_call: TRBJ1-3; v_call: TRBV5-1
cdr3_nt: TGTGCCAGCAGCCAAGGTCCAGGATGTCGGTCGGTTACGCAGTATTTT; cdr3_aa: CASSQGPGCRSVTQYF; clone_size: -; d_call: -; j_call: TRBJ2-3; v_call: TRBV14
cdr3_nt: TGTGCCAGCAGGCGGGACAGGGCTGATAATGAAAAACTGTTTTTT; cdr3_aa: CASRRDRADNEKLFF; clone_size: few; d_call: TRBD1; j_call: TRBJ1-4; v_call: TRBV2
cdr3_nt: TGTGCCAGCAGCTTATCCCGGGGTGTATATGGCTACACCTTC; cdr3_aa: CASSLSRGVYGYTF; clone_size: -; d_call: -; j_call: TRBJ1-2; v_call: TRBV7-2
cdr3_nt: TGTGCCAGCAGCTCGGACAGAGCTCTCTATGGCTACACCTTC; cdr3_aa: CASSSDRALYGYTF; clone_size: -; d_call: -; j_call: TRBJ1-2; v_call: TRBV5-6
cdr3_nt: TGTGCTAGTGGTGTACAGGGGATCTACGAGCAGTACTTC; cdr3_aa: CASGVQGIYEQYF; clone_size: -; d_call: TRBD1; j_call: TRBJ2-7; v_call: TRBV12-5
cdr3_nt: TGTGCCAGCAGCTTGTTGCGGGAGAGGCCCTACGAGCAGTACTTC; cdr3_aa: CASSLLRERPYEQYF; clone_size: -; d_call: TRBD2; j_call: TRBJ2-7; v_call: TRBV5-6
cdr3_nt: TGTGCCTGGAGTTTCCGGCAGGCACTTGCGTTCTTC; cdr3_aa: CAWSFRQALAFF; clone_size: -; d_call: -; j_call: TRBJ2-1; v_call: TRBV30
cdr3_nt: TGCAGCGTTGAACCCTCCCTCGCGAACTACAATGAGCAGTTCTTC; cdr3_aa: CSVEPSLANYNEQFF; clone_size: -; d_call: -; j_call: TRBJ2-1; v_call: TRBV29-1
cdr3_nt: TGCAGCGTTTCCGCAGCTAACTATGGCTACACCTTC; cdr3_aa: CSVSAANYGYTF; clone_size: -; d_call: -; j_call: TRBJ1-2; v_call: TRBV29-1
cdr3_nt: TGTGCTAGTGGTAGCGGGAAAGGGGAGCTGTTTTTT; cdr3_aa: CASGSGKGELFF; clone_size: -; d_call: TRBD2; j_call: TRBJ2-2; v_call: TRBV12-5
cdr3_nt: TGTGCCTGGAGCACCGGGGTTCAAGAGACCCAGTACTTC; cdr3_aa: CAWSTGVQETQYF; clone_size: -; d_call: -; j_call: TRBJ2-5; v_call: TRBV30
cdr3_nt: TGTGCCATCAGTGAGGCAGGGGGCCCTATGAACACTGAAGCTTTCTTT; cdr3_aa: CAISEAGGPMNTEAFF; clone_size: -; d_call: TRBD1; j_call: TRBJ1-1; v_call: TRBV10-3
cdr3_nt: TGTGCCAGCAGGGACAGGGAAGGGCGCGGGGGCGGGGAGCTGTTTTTT; cdr3_aa: CASRDREGRGGGELFF; clone_size: -; d_call: -; j_call: TRBJ2-2; v_call: TRBV2
cdr3_nt: TGTGCCAGCAGCTTGGGCCCAGGCTCCTACGAGCAGTACTTC; cdr3_aa: CASSLGPGSYEQYF; clone_size: -; d_call: -; j_call: TRBJ2-7; v_call: TRBV5-4
cdr3_nt: TGCGCCAGCAGCCAAGACGGGACTCAGCTTCAGTATTTT; cdr3_aa: CASSQDGTQLQYF; clone_size: -; d_call: -; j_call: TRBJ2-3; v_call: TRBV4-3
cdr3_nt: TGTGCCAGCAGCTTAGGGGGGACAGGGGGCACTGCAACTAATGAAAAACTGTTTTTT; cdr3_aa: CASSLGGTGGTATNEKLFF; clone_size: -; d_call: TRBD1; j_call: TRBJ1-4; v_call: TRBV7-2
cdr3_nt: TGCGCCAGCAGCTTACGGGATGGCCAGGCAGGAAACACCATATATTTT; cdr3_aa: CASSLRDGQAGNTIYF; clone_size: -; d_call: -; j_call: TRBJ1-3; v_call: TRBV5-1
cdr3_nt: TGTGCCAGCAGCCCACATATTAGTCAGGGCTCGATACATGAAGCTTTCTTT; cdr3_aa: CASSPHISQGSIHEAFF; clone_size: -; d_call: -; j_call: TRBJ1-1; v_call: TRBV7-4
cdr3_nt: TGTGCCAGCAGTTTCCCCACTCGAGGGACTAGCGGGAACCAAGAGACCCAGTACTTC; cdr3_aa: CASSFPTRGTSGNQETQYF; clone_size: -; d_call: TRBD2; j_call: TRBJ2-5; v_call: TRBV28